The clone carrying this T cell receptor (beta chain) has a handful of counts. Its antigen is currently unknown. Repertoires were generated with immunoSEQ multiplex PCR, while TCRdb's copy carries only in-frame clones and drops some. The sample includes about 31,000 clones, 60% to 80% of them seen just once. The record originates from a study of vaccination effects on CD4 cells after COVID-19. The ViraFEST assay expanded antigen-specific CD4+ T cells with viral peptide pools before sequencing. When nine to ten days of culture had elapsed, CD4+ T cells were isolated. Either the BNT162b2 or mRNA-1273 vaccine was given to participants in two doses. CDR1 is SEHNR and CDR2 is FQNEAQ in the germline V gene (reference sequence). V lost 3 bases, J lost 8 bases, and 3 bases stayed unmatched. This CDR3 comprises 12 residues.

The source was CD4+ T cells from PBMCs cultured with HCoV-229E spike peptides, collected after COVID-19 vaccination. The source is a human donor who received a COVID-19 vaccine. V gene TRBV7-9 combines with J gene TRBJ1-2; 7 bases align to TRBD1. CDR3 amino acids: CASSFPGGGYTF. In DNA, the CDR3 is TGTGCCAGCAGCTTCCCAGGGGGAGGCTACACCTTC.